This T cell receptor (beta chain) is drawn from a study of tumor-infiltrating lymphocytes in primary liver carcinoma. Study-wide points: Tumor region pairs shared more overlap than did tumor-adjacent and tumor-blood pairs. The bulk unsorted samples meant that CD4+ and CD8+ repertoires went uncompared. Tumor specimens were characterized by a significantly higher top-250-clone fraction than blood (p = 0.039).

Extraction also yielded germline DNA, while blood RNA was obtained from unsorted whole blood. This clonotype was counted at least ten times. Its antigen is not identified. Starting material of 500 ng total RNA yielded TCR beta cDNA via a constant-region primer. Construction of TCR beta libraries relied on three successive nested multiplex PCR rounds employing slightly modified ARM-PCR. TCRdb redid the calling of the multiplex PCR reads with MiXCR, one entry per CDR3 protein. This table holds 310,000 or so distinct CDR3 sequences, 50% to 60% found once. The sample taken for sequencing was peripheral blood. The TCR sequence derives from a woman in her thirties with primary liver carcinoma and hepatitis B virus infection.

The CDR3: CASSSLAGEGEQYF. CDR3 nucleotides: TGTGCCAGCAGTTCCCTAGCGGGAGAAGGCGAGCAGTACTTC. V usage is TRBV6-5 and J usage is TRBJ2-7; 10 positions match TRBD2. Germline V gives CDR1 MNHEY, CDR2 SVGAGI. The J segment lost 6 bases and the V segment lost 4 bases, leaving 6 bases of the junction unmatched. This CDR3 has 14 residues.